This passage covers 25 T cell receptor beta chains from one sample sequenced in a study of chemoradiotherapy in HPV16-positive cancers. Assay: immunoSEQ multiplex PCR; the TCRdb copy retains only in-frame clones and omits some. In the table there are some 12,000 clones, around 84% of which are singletons. This specimen was blood, taken from a patient who underwent chemoradiotherapy. These receptor sequences come from a human donor with HPV-associated anogenital cancer.

The CDR3 DNA sequence: TGTGCCAGCAGCTTAGTTAAGGAAGCTTTCTTT. This codes for CASSLVKEAFF. The chain combines TRBV7-6 with TRBJ1-1; D call uncertain. V shed 1 base and J shed 8 bases, with 5 bases lying between them. This CDR3 is built from 11 residues. The germline V gene encodes CDR1 SGHVS and CDR2 FNYEAQ.

The chain carries TRBV7-9 and TRBJ2-2; TRBD1 matches 7 bases. The CDR3 loop spans 15 amino acids. Unmatched junction bases numbered 5, after V lost 3 bases and J lost 4 bases. Germline V gene data show CDR1 as SEHNR and CDR2 as FQNEAQ (reference sequence). The CDR3 here is CASSFGQGVTGELFF. The CDR3 bases are TGTGCCAGCAGCTTTGGCCAGGGGGTCACCGGGGAGCTGTTTTTT.

The gene calls are TRBV9 and TRBJ1-1; no clear D gene. Trimming pared 0 bases from V and 8 bases from J, leaving 20 bases between. Germline-derived CDR1 and CDR2 are SGDLS and YYNGEE. The CDR3 has 16 residues. CDR3 coding DNA: TGTGCCAGCAGCGTAGATGGGGTGGGCTCAAGGGAAGAAGCTTTCTTT. The encoded protein is CASSVDGVGSREEAFF.

The chain has TRBV29-1 and TRBJ1-1; perhaps TRBD1 as D (6 bases). V shed 7 bases and J shed 0 bases, with 12 bases lying between them. Germline V gene lookup returns CDR1 SQVTM and CDR2 ANQGSEA. The CDR3 extends over 13 amino acids. CDR3 sequence (DNA): TGCAGCGCCGGGACACGCTTGAACACTGAAGCTTTCTTT. Its protein is CSAGTRLNTEAFF.

The chain uses TRBV5-5 and TRBJ1-5; 8 positions agree with TRBD1. The CDR3 has 15 residues. V dropped 6 bases and J dropped 2; count of bases not matched to a gene: 7. Looked up from germline, CDR1 is SGHKS and CDR2 is YYEKEE (reference sequence). The CDR3 DNA follows: TGTGCCAGCACATTGTCACAGGGGGGCAATCAGCCCCAGCATTTT. It specifies CASTLSQGGNQPQHF.

The genes are TRBV30 and TRBJ2-3; TRBD2 aligns across 10 bases. Losses at the gene ends were 3 bases for V and 8 bases for J; bases not matched to a gene: 2. CDR3 length: 12 amino acids. Germline V lookup: CDR1 GTSNPN, CDR2 SVGIG (reference sequence). CDR3 sequence: CAWSGLAVTQYF. Here the CDR3 DNA reads TGTGCCTGGAGCGGACTAGCGGTTACGCAGTATTTT.

This clone showed up just once. The chain recombines TRBV10-3 with TRBJ1-2; the D is unclear. Germline CDR1 ENHRY, CDR2 SYGVKD. CDR3 length equals 12 residues. Trimming left V 0 bases short and J 7 bases short, with 6 bases between. The CDR3: CAISESGGGYTF. The CDR3 DNA reads as TGTGCCATCAGTGAGTCAGGAGGTGGCTACACCTTC.

The chain employs TRBV30 and TRBJ1-3; 7 nucleotides agree with TRBD1. Trimming removed 2 bases from V and 0 bases from J; junction bases left unmatched: 4. From germline, CDR1 is GTSNPN and CDR2 SVGIG (reference sequence). The CDR3 spans 15 residues. CDR3 region: CAWSRDSGSGNTIYF. In nucleotides, the CDR3 is TGTGCCTGGAGTCGGGACAGTGGCTCTGGAAACACCATATATTTT.

This chain uses TRBV27 with TRBJ1-1, with TRBD1 matching 8 bases. J lost 6 bases, V lost 4 bases, and 7 bases had no gene match. CDR3 length equals 14 residues. Germline lookup yields CDR1 MNHEY and CDR2 SMNVEV (reference sequence). The CDR3 sequence is CASSSADRAAEAFF. CDR3 in DNA: TGTGCCAGCAGTTCGGCGGACAGGGCGGCTGAAGCTTTCTTT.

This clone was seen a few times. The chain employs TRBV2 and TRBJ1-4; D gene ambiguous. The V gene's germline CDR1 is SNHLY and CDR2 FYNNEI. V shed 1 base and J shed 5 bases, with 11 bases lying between them. This CDR3 comprises 15 residues. CDR3 amino acids: CASSEDGEDNEKLFF. The CDR3, as DNA: TGTGCCAGCAGTGAAGATGGGGAGGACAATGAAAAACTGTTTTTT.

CDR3 nucleotide sequence: TGTGCCAGCAGCGATACTCCGCAGGGGTTTTTTGATGGCTACACCTTC. It is translated as CASSDTPQGFFDGYTF. This rearrangement joins TRBV6-4 to TRBJ1-2; D is perhaps TRBD1 (6 bases). V lost 6 bases and J lost 6, with 23 bases in between. Germline values: CDR1 MRHNA, CDR2 SNTAGT. The CDR3 length is 16 residues.

Comments on this clone: This likely comes from a read error, as the CDR3 has no conserved phenylalanine or tryptophan at its end. J is TRBJ1-1 and V is TRBV11-1; no firm D call. V was shortened by 3 bases and J by 1 base, with 6 bases between the two germline ends. CDR3 length: 13 amino acids. CDR1 SGHAT and CDR2 FQDESV come from the germline V gene (reference sequence). The CDR3, as DNA: TGTGCCAGCAGCTTTAGGAGGAACACTGAAGCTTTCCTT. It codes for CASSFRRNTEAFL.

The CDR3 sequence: CASSQAQAQGNQPQHF. The DNA of the CDR3 is TGCGCCAGCAGCCAGGCACAAGCGCAGGGTAATCAGCCCCAGCATTTT. The chain is built from TRBV4-1 and TRBJ1-5; D perhaps matches TRBD1 (5 bases). The CDR3 covers 16 residues. Germline values: CDR1 MGHRA, CDR2 YSYEKL. Trimming stripped 3 bases from V and 4 bases from J, with 16 bases between.

The rearrangement joins TRBV7-6 to TRBJ2-3; D perhaps matches TRBD1 (6 bases). Germline V gives CDR1 SGHVS, CDR2 FNYEAQ. The CDR3 length is 12 residues. V lost 5 bases and J lost 7, with 10 bases in between. In DNA form, the CDR3 reads TGTGCCAGCAGCCCAACAGGGCATACGCAGTATTTT. This encodes CASSPTGHTQYF.

Here the CDR3 reads CASRDTLNTGELFF. In nucleotides, the CDR3 is TGCGCCAGCAGGGACACCTTGAACACCGGGGAGCTGTTTTTT. This rearrangement joins TRBV5-1 to TRBJ2-2; tentatively, D is TRBD1 (5 bases). The CDR3 is 14 amino acids. Looked up from germline, CDR1 is SGHRS and CDR2 is YFSETQ. With 5 bases removed from V and 1 base from J, the gap between germline ends came to 9 bases.

The chain uses TRBV5-6 and TRBJ2-4, with 12 bases matching TRBD2. The germline gives CDR1 SGHDT, CDR2 YYEEEE. V lost 3 bases, J lost 0 bases, and 7 bases stayed unmatched. This CDR3 region has 18 residues. The CDR3 spells CASSSTSGGYLAKNIQYF. The CDR3 DNA sequence: TGTGCCAGCAGCTCTACTAGCGGGGGGTACCTAGCCAAAAACATTCAGTACTTC.

This clone has a single count. CDR3 loop: CASSQGDFHTDTQYF. The DNA of the CDR3 is TGCGCCAGCAGCCAGGGGGACTTTCACACAGATACGCAGTATTTT. J is TRBJ2-3 and V is TRBV4-1, with a possible D match to TRBD2 (6 bases). CDR1 MGHRA and CDR2 YSYEKL come from the germline V gene. CDR3 size: 15 residues. With 3 bases removed from V and 2 bases from J, the gap between germline ends came to 12 bases.

The J gene is TRBJ2-7, the V gene TRBV6-6, with D maybe TRBD1 (5 bases). V lost 5 bases and J lost 3, with 11 bases in between. Germline CDR1 and CDR2: MNHNY and SVGAGI (reference sequence). This CDR3 region has 13 residues. CDR3 nucleotides: TGTGCCAGCAGTCCGACAGATAGCTACGAGCAGTACTTC. It codes for CASSPTDSYEQYF.

This clone was found once. This chain joins TRBV28 and TRBJ1-5; D call uncertain. The CDR3 has 15 amino acids. The germline V gene encodes CDR1 MDHEN and CDR2 SYDVKM. V lost 4 bases and J lost 0, with 10 bases in between. The CDR3 DNA is TGTGCCAGCAGTTCCTCCGGTTATAGCAATCAGCCCCAGCATTTT. It codes for CASSSSGYSNQPQHF.

J is TRBJ2-2 and V is TRBV16; 7 nucleotides agree with TRBD2. The CDR3 contains 15 residues. Trimming took 2 bases from V and 7 from J; bases not matched to a gene: 7. The germline CDR1 and CDR2 sequences are KGHSY and FQNENV. CDR3 coding DNA: TGTGCCAGCAGCCAAGGACTAGGAGGTGGCGGGGAGCTGTTTTTT. This encodes CASSQGLGGGGELFF. The complete variable domain, with remaining parts taken from reference TRBV16 and TRBJ2-2, reads GEEVAQTPKHLVRGEGQKAKLYCAPIKGHSYVFWYQQVLKNEFKFLISFQNENVFDETGMPKERFSAKCLPNSPCSLEIQATKLEDSAVYFCASSQGLGGGGELFFGEGSRLTVL.

V and J are TRBV18 and TRBJ1-6; 7 bases are shared with TRBD1. Germline V gene sequence: CDR1 KGHSH, CDR2 LQKENI. The V and J ends lost 6 bases and 5 bases, in that order; junction bases with no gene match: 10. This CDR3 contains 16 residues. In nucleotides, the CDR3 is TGTGCCAGCTCCCGGATGACAGGGAAGAATAATTCACCCCTCCACTTT. Amino acid sequence: CASSRMTGKNNSPLHF.

The chain has TRBV30 and TRBJ1-2, with D maybe TRBD1 (5 bases). In germline, CDR1 is GTSNPN, CDR2 SVGIG (reference sequence). The CDR3 is made up of 11 amino acids. Between the trimmed V and J ends, which lost 4 bases and 4 bases, there was a span of 7 bases. The DNA of the CDR3 is TGTGCCTGGAATCAGGGCTATGGCTACACCTTC. This encodes CAWNQGYGYTF.

The chain couples TRBV11-2 to TRBJ1-2; no firm D call. V shed 0 bases and J shed 0 bases, with 11 bases lying between them. There are 16 residues in the CDR3. Germline CDR1 is SGHAT and CDR2 is FQNNGV. DNA of the CDR3: TGTGCCAGCAGCTTAGAGTCGGATAAAGCTAACTATGGCTACACCTTC. This translates into CASSLESDKANYGYTF.

CDR3: CASSSRPGTRTDNSPLHF. DNA for the CDR3: TGTGCCAGCAGCTCCCGACCCGGGACCCGCACCGATAATTCACCCCTCCACTTT. V gene TRBV5-6 combines with J gene TRBJ1-6; D possibly corresponds to TRBD1 (5 bases). Per the germline V gene, CDR1 is SGHDT and CDR2 is YYEEEE. Trimming took 3 bases from V and 5 from J, leaving 21 bases between them. The CDR3 runs 18 residues.

The V gene is TRBV9, the J gene TRBJ2-5; TRBD2 agrees at 9 bases. Germline V gene data show CDR1 as SGDLS and CDR2 as YYNGEE. The CDR3 totals 13 residues. J was trimmed by 5 bases and V by 5 bases; bases with no gene match: 4. The CDR3 is CASSGGGVETQYF. The CDR3 DNA reads as TGTGCCAGCAGTGGCGGGGGGGTCGAGACCCAGTACTTC. The full variable domain, its missing parts supplied by reference TRBV9 and TRBJ2-5, is DSGVTQTPKHLITATGQRVTLRCSPRSGDLSVYWYQQSLDQGLQFLIQYYNGEERAKGNILERFSAQQFPDLHSELNLSSLELGDSALYFCASSGGGVETQYFGPGTRLLVL.